The T cell receptor (beta chain) under discussion was sequenced for a study of T cells after yellow fever vaccination. Findings and caveats of the study: Subsequent booster samples again held most clones from primary vaccination (96% CD4, roughly 91% CD8). Although most clonotypes did not, a small share appeared in both CD4 and CD8 compartments.

Conversion of TCR transcripts into cDNA relied on 5'RACE template switching, which added a universal primer site and UMIs. TCRdb used MiXCR to reprocess the 5' RACE reads, holding one entry per CDR3 protein. Of some 500,000 distinct CDR3 sequences listed, roughly 12% are singletons. In this sample, this clonotype turned up a few times. Its antigen is currently unknown. This clonotype was obtained from a man aged 30 to 39 who received the YFV17D yellow fever vaccine. The material sequenced was PBMCs, taken on the day of the yellow fever booster vaccination.

The CDR3 loop is CASSSLGTSGSWEQYF. Written as DNA, the CDR3 is TGCGCCAGCAGCTCCTTAGGGACTAGCGGGAGTTGGGAGCAGTACTTC. The V gene is TRBV5-1, the J gene TRBJ2-7; TRBD2 matches 14 bases. CDR3 length equals 16 residues. V shed 3 bases, J shed 7 bases, and the junction held 9 bases outside the gene matches. Per the germline V gene, CDR1 is SGHRS and CDR2 is YFSETQ.